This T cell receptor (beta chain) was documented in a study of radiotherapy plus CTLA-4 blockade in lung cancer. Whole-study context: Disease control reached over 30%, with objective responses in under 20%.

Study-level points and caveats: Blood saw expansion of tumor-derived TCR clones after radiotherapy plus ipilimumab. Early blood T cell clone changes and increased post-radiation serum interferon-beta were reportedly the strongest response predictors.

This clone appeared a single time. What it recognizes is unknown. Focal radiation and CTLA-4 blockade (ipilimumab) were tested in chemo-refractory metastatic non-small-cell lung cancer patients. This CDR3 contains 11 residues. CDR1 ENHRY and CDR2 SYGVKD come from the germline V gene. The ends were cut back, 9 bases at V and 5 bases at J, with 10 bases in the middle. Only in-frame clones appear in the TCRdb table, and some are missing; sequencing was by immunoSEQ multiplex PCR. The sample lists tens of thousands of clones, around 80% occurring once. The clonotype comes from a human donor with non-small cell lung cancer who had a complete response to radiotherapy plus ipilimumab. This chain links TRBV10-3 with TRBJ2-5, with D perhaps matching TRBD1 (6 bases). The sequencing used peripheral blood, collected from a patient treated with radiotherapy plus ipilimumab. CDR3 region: CAIQGEETQYF. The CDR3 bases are TGTGCCATACAGGGAGAGGAGACCCAGTACTTC.